This TCR beta chain was profiled in a study of T cells after yellow fever vaccination. The CDR3 runs to 13 residues. Trimming stripped 6 bases from V and 3 bases from J, with 12 bases between. From germline, CDR1 is SQVTM and CDR2 ANQGSEA. General study points: Weaker overall was a secondary response that nonetheless peaked faster, on day 5 versus 15.

A 5'RACE template-switching step, the method used to make TCR cDNA, added a universal primer site and UMIs. TCRdb reanalysed the 5' RACE reads using MiXCR and keeps one entry per CDR3 protein. This sample has roughly 400,000 distinct CDR3 sequences, with roughly a sixth found just once. This clonotype was recorded at least ten times. The antigen is not known. This sequence was found in a man younger than 35 who received the YFV17D yellow fever vaccine. This chain uses TRBV29-1 with TRBJ1-3; D not resolved. Here the sequenced sample was PBMCs, taken before the yellow fever booster vaccination. CDR3 loop: CSVIPDIGNTIYF. Written as DNA, the CDR3 is TGCAGCGTCATTCCCGATATTGGAAACACCATATATTTT.